This T cell receptor beta chain is from a study of cytomegalovirus exposure and HLA in healthy donors. In its sample, this clone was seen many times. Its target is unknown. Regarding donors, all were healthy bone marrow donors. PCR involved 60 Vbeta and 13 Jbeta primers. The data were produced by immunoSEQ multiplex PCR, yet TCRdb's version contains in-frame clones alone and is incomplete. The sample carries tens of thousands of clones, around 67% recorded once. Study results and caveats: Sequencing depth across donors, presence/absence analyses assumed, was roughly uniform. With further analysis later on, most CMV-associated TCR beta chains appeared HLA-restricted. A previous analysis found most TCR beta V segments productive roughly 87% or roughly 30% of the time.

Germline lookup yields CDR1 SGHDT and CDR2 YYEEEE. V was clipped by 6 bases and J by 4 bases, with 16 bases between them. The CDR3 sequence is 14 residues long. Sequencing was carried out using PBMCs. The sequence derives from a woman younger than 45 in good health and CMV-seronegative. V and J are TRBV5-6 and TRBJ1-1; the D gene is possibly TRBD1 (5 bases). The CDR3 region has the DNA TGTGCCAGCATCAAAATTGGCGGGGGCACTGAAGCTTTCTTT. Translated: CASIKIGGGTEAFF.